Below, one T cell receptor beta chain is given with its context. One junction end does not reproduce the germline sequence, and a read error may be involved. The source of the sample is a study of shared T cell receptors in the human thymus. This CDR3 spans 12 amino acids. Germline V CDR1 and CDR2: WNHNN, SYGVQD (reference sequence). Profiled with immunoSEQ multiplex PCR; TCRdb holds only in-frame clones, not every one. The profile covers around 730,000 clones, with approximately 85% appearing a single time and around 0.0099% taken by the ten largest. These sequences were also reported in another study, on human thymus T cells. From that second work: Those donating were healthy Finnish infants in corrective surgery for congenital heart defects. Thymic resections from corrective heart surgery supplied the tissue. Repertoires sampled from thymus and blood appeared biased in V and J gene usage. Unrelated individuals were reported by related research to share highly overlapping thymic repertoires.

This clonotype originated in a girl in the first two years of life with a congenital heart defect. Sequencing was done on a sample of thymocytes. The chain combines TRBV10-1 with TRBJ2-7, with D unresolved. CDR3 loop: CASSESTGPTDF. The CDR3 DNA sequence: TGCGCCAGCAGTGAATCTACGGGTCCTACCGACTTC.